These 20 T cell receptor beta chains were sequenced from one sample in a study of neurological immune-mediated disorders. Time point here: longitudinal time-point 3. MiXCR, applied by TCRdb to the 5' RACE reads, yields one record per CDR3 protein. The table records 84,000 or so distinct CDR3 sequences, approximately 4.3% of them present only once. The sequencing input was PBMCs. The receptors were sampled from an older woman with multiple sclerosis.

This clonotype was seen many times. Here the CDR3 DNA reads TGCAGTGCCCAGCCGGGAAGTGAAAAACTGTTTTTT. The encoded protein is CSAQPGSEKLFF. This rearrangement joins TRBV20-1 to TRBJ1-4; D call uncertain. Germline CDR1 DFQATT, CDR2 SNEGSKA (reference sequence). V was trimmed by 6 bases and J by 7 bases, leaving 12 bases between them. This CDR3 has 12 residues.

In this sample, this clonotype turned up many times. The chain links TRBV7-2 to TRBJ1-2, with TRBD1 identical over 10 bases. Germline V gene sequence: CDR1 SGHTA, CDR2 FQGNSA. This CDR3 has 15 amino acids. V lost 11 bases, J lost 4 bases, and 13 bases stayed unmatched. The CDR3 coding sequence is TGTGCCGGCACTAGGACAGGGGGTAAAACCTATGGCTACACCTTC. Translation gives CAGTRTGGKTYGYTF.

This clonotype was seen many times. This sequence joins TRBV7-9 and TRBJ1-3; a possible D gene is TRBD1 (5 bases). Per the germline V gene, CDR1 is SEHNR and CDR2 is FQNEAQ (reference sequence). V was shortened by 4 bases and J by 0 bases, with 13 bases between the two germline ends. The CDR3 is made up of 16 amino acids. CDR3 bases: TGTGCCAGCAGCTCCAGAGGTGGACACTCTGGAAACACCATATATTTT. Encoded protein: CASSSRGGHSGNTIYF.

This clonotype has a count of ten or more. This chain uses TRBV2 with TRBJ2-2, with a weak D call TRBD2 (7 bases). Per germline, CDR1 SNHLY and CDR2 FYNNEI. The ends were cut back, 4 bases at V and 5 bases at J, with 17 bases in the middle. This CDR3 is built from 16 residues. In DNA, the CDR3 is TGTGCCAGCAGTGTTGACCGGGGGGCCAAGACCGGGGAGCTGTTTTTT. This codes for CASSVDRGAKTGELFF.

This clonotype was observed many times. The chain is built from TRBV20-1 and TRBJ2-3; possible D gene TRBD1, 5 bases. The V gene lost 1 base and the J gene lost 6 bases, with 11 bases spanning the gap. Per germline, CDR1 DFQATT and CDR2 SNEGSKA (reference sequence). The CDR3 runs 13 residues. The CDR3 region is CSARAQGADTQYF. For the CDR3, the DNA is TGCAGTGCTAGAGCCCAGGGTGCCGATACGCAGTATTTT.

This clonotype has a count of ten or more. The J gene is TRBJ2-3, the V gene TRBV5-1; D possibly corresponds to TRBD2 (6 bases). Germline loops: CDR1 SGHRS, CDR2 YFSETQ. The CDR3 contains 15 residues. Trimming took 6 bases from V and 7 from J, leaving 21 bases between them. The CDR3, as DNA: TGCGCCAGCACCATAGAGGTGGGAGCGGGTCATACGCAGTATTTT. It translates to CASTIEVGAGHTQYF.

This clonotype was observed at least ten times. The chain combines TRBV7-2 with TRBJ1-1, with D possibly matching TRBD1 (5 bases). V was cut by 5 bases and J by 1 base, with 14 bases left in between. There are 15 residues in the CDR3. Germline loops: CDR1 SGHTA, CDR2 FQGNSA. CDR3 in amino acids: CASSPHLTGNTEAFF. The CDR3 DNA sequence: TGTGCCAGCAGCCCCCATTTAACAGGGAACACTGAAGCTTTCTTT.

This clonotype appeared many times. J is TRBJ1-1 and V is TRBV18, with a weak D call TRBD1 (5 bases). V was shortened by 5 bases and J by 4 bases, with 17 bases between the two germline ends. CDR1 and CDR2 from the germline V gene are KGHSH and LQKENI. This CDR3 spans 15 amino acids. The CDR3 DNA reads as TGTGCCAGCTCAACGGATAAAGGGGTGGGCACTGAAGCTTTCTTT. Translated, it gives CASSTDKGVGTEAFF.

At least ten counts were recorded for this clonotype. CDR3 amino acids: CASSLTSGAYNEQFF. CDR3 bases: TGCGCCAGCAGCTTGACTAGCGGGGCCTACAATGAGCAGTTCTTC. The chain carries TRBV5-1 and TRBJ2-1, with 10 bases lining up with TRBD2. Germline V gives CDR1 SGHRS, CDR2 YFSETQ. The ends lost 1 base at V and 2 bases at J; junction bases unmatched: 0. The CDR3 consists of 15 residues.

This clonotype was recorded at least ten times. The chain uses TRBV7-9 and TRBJ2-1; 10 bases line up with TRBD2. The CDR3 loop spans 15 amino acids. J was trimmed by 9 bases and V by 5 bases; bases with no gene match: 10. Looked up from germline, CDR1 is SEHNR and CDR2 is FQNEAQ (reference sequence). DNA of the CDR3: TGTGCCAGCAGCACGAGGCTAGCGGGGGCCGGTGAGCAGTTCTTC. Translated, it gives CASSTRLAGAGEQFF.

This clonotype was found a few times. The J gene is TRBJ2-5, the V gene TRBV18; a weak D match, TRBD1 (5 bases). CDR3 length equals 14 residues. Trimming removed 1 base from V and 2 bases from J, with 8 bases in between. The germline CDR1 and CDR2 sequences are KGHSH and LQKENI. The CDR3 DNA is TGTGCCAGCTCACCACAGTCAGGGCAAGAGACCCAGTACTTC. Its protein product is CASSPQSGQETQYF.

This clonotype was recorded at least ten times. The V call is TRBV29-1, the J call TRBJ1-4; D gene uncertain. Looked up from germline, CDR1 is SQVTM and CDR2 is ANQGSEA. The ends were cut back, 4 bases at V and 6 bases at J, with 9 bases in the middle. The CDR3 loop spans 12 amino acids. The CDR3 spells CSVVYEDEKLFF. CDR3 sequence (DNA): TGCAGCGTTGTTTACGAAGATGAAAAACTGTTTTTT. The full variable domain, with the rest looked up from reference TRBV29-1 and TRBJ1-4, is SAVISQKPSRDICQRGTSLTIQCQVDSQVTMMFWYRQQPGQSLTLIATANQGSEATYESGFVIDKFPISRPNLTFSTLTVSNMSPEDSSIYLCSVVYEDEKLFFGSGTQLSVL.

This clonotype was found many times. This chain connects TRBV6-5 to TRBJ2-6, with TRBD2 as a possible D gene (6 bases). V was pared by 6 bases and J by 0 bases, with 12 bases between. Looked up from germline, CDR1 is MNHEY and CDR2 is SVGAGI. There are 16 residues in the CDR3. CDR3 loop: CASRRGDSSGANVLTF. The CDR3 nucleotides are TGTGCCAGCAGGCGGGGTGACAGCTCTGGGGCCAACGTCCTGACTTTC.

This clonotype was recorded at least ten times. The V call is TRBV24-1, the J call TRBJ2-3; possibly TRBD1 for D (5 bases). The CDR3 is 15 amino acids. Trimming took 7 bases from V and 2 from J, leaving 15 bases between them. CDR1 is KGHDR and CDR2 is SFDVKD in the germline V gene. CDR3 protein: CATRGSDTNTDTQYF. The CDR3 DNA sequence: TGTGCCACCAGGGGATCGGACACAAACACAGATACGCAGTATTTT.

This clonotype showed up many times. The J gene is TRBJ2-3, the V gene TRBV6-5; TRBD2 aligns across 11 bases. The V and J ends lost 4 bases and 5 bases, in that order; junction bases with no gene match: 8. CDR1 and CDR2 from the germline V gene are MNHEY and SVGAGI. This CDR3 is 16 amino acids long. CDR3 residues: CASSWLAGGRGDTQYF. In DNA, the CDR3 is TGTGCCAGCAGTTGGTTAGCGGGGGGGCGCGGAGATACGCAGTATTTT.

In this sample, this clonotype turned up many times. The rearrangement uses TRBV6-5 and TRBJ2-2; 11 bases fit TRBD2. The CDR3 length is 15 residues. The junction had 7 bases not matched to a gene; V was cut back by 6 bases and J by 7 bases. Germline CDR1 and CDR2: MNHEY and SVGAGI. The CDR3 coding sequence is TGTGCCAGCAGAATACCTAGCGGGGGGTTCGGGGAGCTGTTTTTT. As protein: CASRIPSGGFGELFF.

This clonotype has ten or more counts. V usage is TRBV20-1 and J usage is TRBJ1-1; weak D call: TRBD1 (6 bases). The ends were cut back, 0 bases at V and 5 bases at J, with 13 bases in the middle. The CDR3 loop spans 14 amino acids. Germline lookup yields CDR1 DFQATT and CDR2 SNEGSKA (reference sequence). CDR3 sequence reads: CSARDRLQGTEAFF. The CDR3, as DNA: TGCAGTGCTAGAGATCGGCTTCAGGGGACTGAAGCTTTCTTT.

The CDR3 protein is CASSELGTGAYEQYF. The CDR3 region has the DNA TGTGCCAGCAGTGAATTGGGGACAGGGGCCTACGAGCAGTACTTC. The rearrangement links TRBV25-1 to TRBJ2-7, with 10 bases matching TRBD1. The CDR3 covers 15 residues. Germline V gene sequence: CDR1 MGHDK, CDR2 SYGVNS. V dropped 1 base and J dropped 2; count of bases not matched to a gene: 2.

There are many counts of this clonotype. The chain carries TRBV15 and TRBJ1-2, with no clear D. The germline CDR1 and CDR2 sequences are LNHNV and YYDKDF (reference sequence). V lost 0 bases and J lost 6, with 8 bases in between. The length of the CDR3 is 13 residues. The CDR3 DNA is TGTGCCACCAGCAGAGATGCAGGCGATGGCTACACCTTC. It specifies CATSRDAGDGYTF.

This clonotype appeared many times. The chain has TRBV27 and TRBJ2-4; perhaps TRBD1 as D (6 bases). Trimming removed 6 bases at V and 9 bases at J, with 15 bases between. Looked up from germline, CDR1 is MNHEY and CDR2 is SMNVEV (reference sequence). CDR3 length: 13 amino acids. The CDR3 region is CASSPLQGSIQYF. CDR3 bases: TGTGCCAGCAGCCCCCTTCAGGGGAGCATTCAGTACTTC.